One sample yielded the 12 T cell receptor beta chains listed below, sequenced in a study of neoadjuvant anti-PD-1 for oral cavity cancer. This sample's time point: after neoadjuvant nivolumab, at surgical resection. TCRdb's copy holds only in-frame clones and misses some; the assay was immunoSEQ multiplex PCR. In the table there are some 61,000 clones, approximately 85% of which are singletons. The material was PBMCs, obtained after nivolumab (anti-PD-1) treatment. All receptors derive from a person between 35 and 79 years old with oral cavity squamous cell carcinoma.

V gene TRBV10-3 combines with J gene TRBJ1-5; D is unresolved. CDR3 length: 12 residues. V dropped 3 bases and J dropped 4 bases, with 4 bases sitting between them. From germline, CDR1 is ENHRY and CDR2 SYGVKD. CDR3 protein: CAISDGNQPQHF. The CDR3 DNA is TGTGCCATCAGTGACGGTAATCAGCCCCAGCATTTT.

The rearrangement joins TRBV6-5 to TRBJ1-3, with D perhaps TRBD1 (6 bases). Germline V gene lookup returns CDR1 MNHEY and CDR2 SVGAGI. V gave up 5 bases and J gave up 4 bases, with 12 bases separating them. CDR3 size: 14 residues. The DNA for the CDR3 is TGTGCCAGCAGTGCTCAGGGGTCCGGAAACACCATATATTTT. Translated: CASSAQGSGNTIYF.

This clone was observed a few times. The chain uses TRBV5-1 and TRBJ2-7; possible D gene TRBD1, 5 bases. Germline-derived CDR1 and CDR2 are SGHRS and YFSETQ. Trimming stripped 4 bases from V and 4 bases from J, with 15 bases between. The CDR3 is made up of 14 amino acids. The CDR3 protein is CASSGAPNDYEQYF. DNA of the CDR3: TGCGCCAGCAGCGGGGCCCCGAACGATTACGAGCAGTACTTC.

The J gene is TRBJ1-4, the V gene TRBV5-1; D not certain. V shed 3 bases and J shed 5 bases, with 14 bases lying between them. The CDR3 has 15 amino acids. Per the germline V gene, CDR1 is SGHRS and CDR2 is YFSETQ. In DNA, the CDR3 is TGCGCCAGCAGCTCTGGAGGGCAGCCAAATGAAAAACTGTTTTTT. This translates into CASSSGGQPNEKLFF.

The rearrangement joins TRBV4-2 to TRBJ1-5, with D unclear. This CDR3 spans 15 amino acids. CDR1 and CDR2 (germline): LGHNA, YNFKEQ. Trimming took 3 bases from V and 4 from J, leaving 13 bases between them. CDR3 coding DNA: TGTGCCAGCAGCCATACCGGGTCCGGGAATCAGCCCCAGCATTTT. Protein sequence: CASSHTGSGNQPQHF.

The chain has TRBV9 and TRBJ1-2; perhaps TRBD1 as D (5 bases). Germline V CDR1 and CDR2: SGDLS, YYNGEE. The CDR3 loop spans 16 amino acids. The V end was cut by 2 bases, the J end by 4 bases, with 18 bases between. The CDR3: CASSVLERDSVYGYTF. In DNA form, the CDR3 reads TGTGCCAGCAGCGTTCTTGAGCGGGACTCGGTCTATGGCTACACCTTC.

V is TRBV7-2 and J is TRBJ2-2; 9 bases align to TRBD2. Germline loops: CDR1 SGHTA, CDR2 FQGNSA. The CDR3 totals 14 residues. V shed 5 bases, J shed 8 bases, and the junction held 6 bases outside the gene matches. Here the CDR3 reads CASSALAGVGELFF. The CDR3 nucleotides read TGTGCCAGCAGCGCCTTAGCGGGAGTAGGGGAGCTGTTTTTT.

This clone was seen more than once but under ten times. The CDR3, as DNA: TGTGCCAGCGGGGGCACAGATACGCAGTATTTT. As protein: CASGGTDTQYF. V gene TRBV10-3 combines with J gene TRBJ2-3; tentative D call: TRBD2 (6 bases). The CDR3 sequence is 11 residues long. Germline loops: CDR1 ENHRY, CDR2 SYGVKD. The V end lost 10 bases, the J end lost 1 base, and 6 bases lay between the germline ends.

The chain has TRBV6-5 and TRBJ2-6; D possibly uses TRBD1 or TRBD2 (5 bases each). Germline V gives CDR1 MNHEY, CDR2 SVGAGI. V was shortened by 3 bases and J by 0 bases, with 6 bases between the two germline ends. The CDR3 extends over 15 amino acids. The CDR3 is CASSYGGSGANVLTF. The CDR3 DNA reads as TGTGCCAGCAGTTATGGGGGCTCTGGGGCCAACGTCCTGACTTTC.

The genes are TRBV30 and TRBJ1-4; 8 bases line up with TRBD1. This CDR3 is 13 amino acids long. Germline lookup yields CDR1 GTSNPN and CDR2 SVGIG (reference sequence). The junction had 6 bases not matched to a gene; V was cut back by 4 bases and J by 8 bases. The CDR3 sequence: CAWTGGAGEKLFF. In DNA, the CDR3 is TGTGCCTGGACAGGGGGCGCTGGGGAAAAACTGTTTTTT.

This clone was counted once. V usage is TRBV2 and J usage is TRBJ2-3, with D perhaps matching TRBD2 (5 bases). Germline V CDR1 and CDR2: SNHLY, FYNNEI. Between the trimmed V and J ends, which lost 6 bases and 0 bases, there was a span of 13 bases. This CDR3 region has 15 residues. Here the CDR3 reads CASRVDLASTDTQYF. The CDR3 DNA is TGTGCCAGCAGGGTGGACTTAGCTAGCACAGATACGCAGTATTTT.

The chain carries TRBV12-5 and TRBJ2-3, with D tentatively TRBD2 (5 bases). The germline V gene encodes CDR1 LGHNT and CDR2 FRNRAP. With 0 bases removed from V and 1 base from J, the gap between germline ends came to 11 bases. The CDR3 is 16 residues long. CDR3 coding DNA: TGTGCTAGTGGTTTGGTCGGCGGGTCGGGCACAGATACGCAGTATTTT. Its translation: CASGLVGGSGTDTQYF.